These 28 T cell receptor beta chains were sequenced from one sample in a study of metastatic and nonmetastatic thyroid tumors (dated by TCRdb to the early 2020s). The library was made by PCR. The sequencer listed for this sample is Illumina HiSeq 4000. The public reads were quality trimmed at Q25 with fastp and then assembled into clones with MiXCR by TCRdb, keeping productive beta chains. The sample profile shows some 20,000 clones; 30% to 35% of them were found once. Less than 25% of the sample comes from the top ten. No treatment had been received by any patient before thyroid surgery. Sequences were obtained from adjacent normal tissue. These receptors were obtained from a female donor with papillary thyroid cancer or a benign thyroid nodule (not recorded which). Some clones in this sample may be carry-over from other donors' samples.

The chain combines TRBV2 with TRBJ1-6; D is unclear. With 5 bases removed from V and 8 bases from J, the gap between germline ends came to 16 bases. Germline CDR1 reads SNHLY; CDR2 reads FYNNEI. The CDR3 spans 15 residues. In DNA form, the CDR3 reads TGTGCCAGCAGTCCGTGGTCCCAGGAGGATTCACCCCTCCACTTT. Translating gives CASSPWSQEDSPLHF.

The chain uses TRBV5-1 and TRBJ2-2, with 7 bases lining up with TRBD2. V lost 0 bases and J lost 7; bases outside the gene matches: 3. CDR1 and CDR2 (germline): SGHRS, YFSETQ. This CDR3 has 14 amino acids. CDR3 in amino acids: CASSLVTGGGELFF. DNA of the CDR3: TGCGCCAGCAGCTTGGTAACGGGAGGCGGGGAGCTGTTTTTT.

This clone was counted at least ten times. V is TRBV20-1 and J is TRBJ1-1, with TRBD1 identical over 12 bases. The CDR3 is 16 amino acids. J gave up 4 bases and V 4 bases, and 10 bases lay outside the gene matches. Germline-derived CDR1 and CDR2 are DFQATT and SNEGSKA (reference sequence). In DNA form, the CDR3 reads TGCAGTGCTATCGGGACAGGGGGCGGCGGGGGCACTGAAGCTTTCTTT. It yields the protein CSAIGTGGGGGTEAFF.

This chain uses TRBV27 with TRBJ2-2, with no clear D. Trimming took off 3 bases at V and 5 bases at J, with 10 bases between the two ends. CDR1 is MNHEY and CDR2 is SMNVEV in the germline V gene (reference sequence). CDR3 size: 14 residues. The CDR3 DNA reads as TGTGCCAGCAGTTTCTCCGTCGTAACCGGGGAGCTGTTTTTT. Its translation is CASSFSVVTGELFF.

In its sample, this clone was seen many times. CDR3 sequence (DNA): TGTGCCAGCAGTGCACCGGGACTAGCGACCGGGGAGCTGTTTTTT. Protein product: CASSAPGLATGELFF. The rearrangement joins TRBV9 to TRBJ2-2; TRBD2 matches at 10 bases. Germline trimming cut 5 bases from V and 5 bases from J; bases unmatched to any gene: 6. From germline, CDR1 is SGDLS and CDR2 YYNGEE. This CDR3 contains 15 residues.

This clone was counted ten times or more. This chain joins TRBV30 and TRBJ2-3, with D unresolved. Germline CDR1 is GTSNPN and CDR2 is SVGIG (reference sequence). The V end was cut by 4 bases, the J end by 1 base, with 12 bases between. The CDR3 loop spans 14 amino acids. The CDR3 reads CAWTLKEGTDTQYF. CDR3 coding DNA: TGTGCCTGGACCCTCAAAGAGGGCACAGATACGCAGTATTTT.

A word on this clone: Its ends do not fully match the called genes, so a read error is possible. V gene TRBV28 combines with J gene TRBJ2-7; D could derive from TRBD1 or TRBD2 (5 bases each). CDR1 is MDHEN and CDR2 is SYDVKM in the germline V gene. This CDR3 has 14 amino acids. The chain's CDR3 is CARSLEGCGYKQYF. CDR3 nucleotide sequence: TGTGCCAGAAGTTTAGAGGGGTGCGGCTACAAGCAGTACTTC.

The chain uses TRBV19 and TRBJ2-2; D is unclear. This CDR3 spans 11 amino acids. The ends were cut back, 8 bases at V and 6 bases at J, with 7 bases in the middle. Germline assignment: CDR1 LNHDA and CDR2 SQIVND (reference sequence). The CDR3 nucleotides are TGTGCCAGTTCCCGCGCCGGGGAGCTGTTTTTT. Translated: CASSRAGELFF.

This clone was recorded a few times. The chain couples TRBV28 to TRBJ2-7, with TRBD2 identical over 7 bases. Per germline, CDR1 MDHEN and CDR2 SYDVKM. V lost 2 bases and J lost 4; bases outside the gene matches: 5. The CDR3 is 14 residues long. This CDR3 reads CASSLEQGGYEQYF. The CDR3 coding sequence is TGTGCCAGCAGTTTAGAGCAGGGAGGGTACGAGCAGTACTTC.

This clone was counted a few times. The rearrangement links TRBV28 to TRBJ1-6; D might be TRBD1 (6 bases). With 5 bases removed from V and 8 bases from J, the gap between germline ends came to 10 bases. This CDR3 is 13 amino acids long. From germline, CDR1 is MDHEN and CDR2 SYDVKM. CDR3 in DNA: TGTGCCAGCAGTAGAGACAGGCATTCACCCCTCCACTTT. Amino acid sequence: CASSRDRHSPLHF.

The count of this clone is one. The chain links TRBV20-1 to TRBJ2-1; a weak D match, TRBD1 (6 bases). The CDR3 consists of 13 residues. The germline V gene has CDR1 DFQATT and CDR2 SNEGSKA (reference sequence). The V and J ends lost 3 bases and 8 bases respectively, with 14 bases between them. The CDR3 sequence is CSASLDRPHEQFF. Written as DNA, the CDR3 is TGCAGTGCTAGCCTGGACAGACCCCATGAGCAGTTCTTC.

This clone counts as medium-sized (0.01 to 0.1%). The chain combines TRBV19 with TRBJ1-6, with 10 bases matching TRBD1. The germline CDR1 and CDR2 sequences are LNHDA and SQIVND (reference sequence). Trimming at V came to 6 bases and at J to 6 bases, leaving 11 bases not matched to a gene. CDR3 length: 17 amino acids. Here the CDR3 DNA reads TGTGCCAGTAGCCTCTCGGGGACAGGGGTACGTAATTCACCCCTCCACTTT. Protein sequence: CASSLSGTGVRNSPLHF.

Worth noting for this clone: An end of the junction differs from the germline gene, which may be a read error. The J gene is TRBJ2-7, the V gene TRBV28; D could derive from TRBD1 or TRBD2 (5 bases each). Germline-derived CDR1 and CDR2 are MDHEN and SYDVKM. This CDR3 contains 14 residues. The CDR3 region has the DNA TGTGCGAGCAGTTTAGAGGGGTTCGGCTATGATCAGTACTTC. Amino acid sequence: CASSLEGFGYDQYF.

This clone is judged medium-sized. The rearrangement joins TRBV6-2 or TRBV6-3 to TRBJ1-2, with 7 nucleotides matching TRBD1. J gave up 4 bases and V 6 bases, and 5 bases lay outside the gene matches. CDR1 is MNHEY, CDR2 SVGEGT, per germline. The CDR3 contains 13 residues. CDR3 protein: CASSDRASYGYTF. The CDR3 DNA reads TGTGCCAGCAGCGACAGGGCATCCTATGGCTACACCTTC.

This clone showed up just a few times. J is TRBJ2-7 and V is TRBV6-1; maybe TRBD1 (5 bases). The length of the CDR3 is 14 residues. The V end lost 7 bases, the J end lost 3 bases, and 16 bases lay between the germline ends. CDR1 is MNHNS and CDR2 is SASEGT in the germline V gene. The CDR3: CASTDSVWGYEQYF. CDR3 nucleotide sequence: TGTGCCAGCACAGACAGCGTTTGGGGCTACGAGCAGTACTTC.

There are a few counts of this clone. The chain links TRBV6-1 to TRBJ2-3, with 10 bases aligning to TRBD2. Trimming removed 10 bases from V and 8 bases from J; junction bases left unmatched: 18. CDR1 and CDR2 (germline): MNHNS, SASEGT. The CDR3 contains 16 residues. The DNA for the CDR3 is TGTGCCACATCCCAGGGGCTAGCGGGAGTTATCCGTACGCAGTATTTT. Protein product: CATSQGLAGVIRTQYF.

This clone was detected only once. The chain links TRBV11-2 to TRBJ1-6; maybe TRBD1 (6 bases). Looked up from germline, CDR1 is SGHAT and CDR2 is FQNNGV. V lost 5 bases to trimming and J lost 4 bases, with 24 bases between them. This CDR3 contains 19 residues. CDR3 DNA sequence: TGTGCCAGCAGCCAGTCCTTAGCGGGGGGCCGATGGTATAATTCACCCCTCCACTTT. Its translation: CASSQSLAGGRWYNSPLHF.

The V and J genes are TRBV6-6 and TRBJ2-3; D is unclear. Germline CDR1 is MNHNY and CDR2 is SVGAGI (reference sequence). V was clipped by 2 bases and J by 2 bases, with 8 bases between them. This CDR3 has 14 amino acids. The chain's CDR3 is CASSYDRVTDTQYF. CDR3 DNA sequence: TGTGCCAGCAGTTACGATCGGGTCACAGATACGCAGTATTTT.

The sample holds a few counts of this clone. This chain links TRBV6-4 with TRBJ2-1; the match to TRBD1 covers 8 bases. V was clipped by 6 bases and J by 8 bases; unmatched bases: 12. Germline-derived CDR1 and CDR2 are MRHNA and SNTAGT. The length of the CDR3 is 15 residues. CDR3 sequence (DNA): TGTGCCAGCAGCGCCGGACAGGGCCGTTGGGATGAGCAGTTCTTC. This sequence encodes CASSAGQGRWDEQFF.

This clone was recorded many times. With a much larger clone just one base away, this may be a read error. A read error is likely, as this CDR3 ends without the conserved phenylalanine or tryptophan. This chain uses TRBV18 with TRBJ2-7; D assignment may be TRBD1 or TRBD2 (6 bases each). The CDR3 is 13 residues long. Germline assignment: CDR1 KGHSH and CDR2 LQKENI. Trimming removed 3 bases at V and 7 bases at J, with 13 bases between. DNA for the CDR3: TGTGCCAGCTCACCGCCGGGGGCTGGGGAGCAGTACCTC. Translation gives CASSPPGAGEQYL.

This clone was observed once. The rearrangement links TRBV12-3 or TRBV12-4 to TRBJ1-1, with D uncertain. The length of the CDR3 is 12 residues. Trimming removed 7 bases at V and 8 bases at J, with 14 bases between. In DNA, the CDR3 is TGTGCCAGCACCTTCAGGACCGCAGAAGCTTTCTTT. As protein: CASTFRTAEAFF.

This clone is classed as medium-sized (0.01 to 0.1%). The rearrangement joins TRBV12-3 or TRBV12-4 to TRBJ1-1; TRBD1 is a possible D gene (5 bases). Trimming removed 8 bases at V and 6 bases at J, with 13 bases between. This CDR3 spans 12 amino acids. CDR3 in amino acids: CASRRVTSEAFF. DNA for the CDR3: TGTGCCAGCCGCAGGGTTACGTCTGAAGCTTTCTTT.

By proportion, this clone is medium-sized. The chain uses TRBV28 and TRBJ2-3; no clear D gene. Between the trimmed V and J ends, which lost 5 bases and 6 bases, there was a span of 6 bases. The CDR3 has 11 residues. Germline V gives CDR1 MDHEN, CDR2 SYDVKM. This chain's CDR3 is CASSGVDTQYF. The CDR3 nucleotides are TGTGCCAGCAGTGGCGTGGATACGCAGTATTTT.

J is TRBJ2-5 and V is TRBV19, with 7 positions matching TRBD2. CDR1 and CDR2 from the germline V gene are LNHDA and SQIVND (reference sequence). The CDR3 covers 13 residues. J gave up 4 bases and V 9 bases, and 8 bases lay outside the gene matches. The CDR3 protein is CASGPGLTETQYF. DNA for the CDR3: TGTGCCAGCGGACCGGGACTAACAGAGACCCAGTACTTC.

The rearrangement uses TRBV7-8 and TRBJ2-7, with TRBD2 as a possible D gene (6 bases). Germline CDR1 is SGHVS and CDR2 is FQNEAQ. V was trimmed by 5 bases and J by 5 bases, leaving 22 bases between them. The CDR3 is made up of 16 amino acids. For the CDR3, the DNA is TGTGCCAGCAGCCAGCTGGGGGGACGCGCGTACGACGAGCAGTACTTC. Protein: CASSQLGGRAYDEQYF.

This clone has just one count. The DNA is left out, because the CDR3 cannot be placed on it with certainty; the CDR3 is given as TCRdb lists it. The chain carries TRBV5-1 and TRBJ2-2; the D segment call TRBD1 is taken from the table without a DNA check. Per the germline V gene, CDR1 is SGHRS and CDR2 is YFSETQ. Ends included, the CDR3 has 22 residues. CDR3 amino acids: CASSLGIEQFFGPGTGGGELFF.

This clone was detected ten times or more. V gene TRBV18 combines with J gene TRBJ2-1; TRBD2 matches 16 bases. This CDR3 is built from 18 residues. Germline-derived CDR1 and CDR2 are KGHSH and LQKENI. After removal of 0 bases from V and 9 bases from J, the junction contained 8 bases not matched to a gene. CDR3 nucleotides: TGTGCCAGCTCACCACCGGGACTAGCGGGGGGGCCGTCTCTTGAGCAGTTCTTC. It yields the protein CASSPPGLAGGPSLEQFF.

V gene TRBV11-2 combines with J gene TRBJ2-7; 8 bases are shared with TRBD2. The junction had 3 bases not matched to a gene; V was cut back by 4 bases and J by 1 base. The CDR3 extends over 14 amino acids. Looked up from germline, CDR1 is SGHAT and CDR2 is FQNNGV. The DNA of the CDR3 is TGTGCCAGCAGCTCGCAGCGGGAGTCCTACGAGCAGTACTTC. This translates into CASSSQRESYEQYF.